This T cell receptor beta chain comes out of a study of shared clonotypes between healthy human individuals. About the study: The donors, two women and a few men, were aged 18 to 49. Per donor, three plates held CD4 naive cells, three held CD4 memory, two held CD8 naive and one held CD8 memory. Study-wide results and caveats: Rarefaction demonstrated incomplete sorted-subset sequencing despite large depth.

Assay used: immunoSEQ multiplex PCR; TCRdb lists only in-frame clones, some missing. The data show a few million clones, 85% to 95% seen once. About this clone itself: Its antigen is not known.

The clonotype comes from a man aged 18 to 29 in good health. Sequenced: naive CD4+ T cells sorted from blood. Indicated subset: CD45RA+ positively selected.

The CDR3 loop is CASSIGDRGSKNIQYF. CDR3 DNA sequence: TGTGCCAGCAGCATAGGTGACAGGGGATCCAAAAACATTCAGTACTTC. The V gene is TRBV5-6, the J gene TRBJ2-4; 8 nucleotides match TRBD1. The CDR3 runs to 16 residues. Germline lookup yields CDR1 SGHDT and CDR2 YYEEEE. The junction had 8 bases not matched to a gene; V was cut back by 4 bases and J by 2 bases.